This TCR beta chain was captured in a study of control samples from healthy donors and cancer patients. This clone was seen a single time. Germline V gives CDR1 MDHEN, CDR2 SYDVKM. Trimming removed 7 bases from V and 0 bases from J, with 9 bases in between. The length of the CDR3 is 14 residues. TCRdb's table, derived via immunoSEQ multiplex PCR, lists solely in-frame clones and lacks some. The repertoire has fewer than 150,000 clones, 80% to 95% of them found once; the top ten carry approximately 2.7%. This sequence was found in a man aged 18 to 30 in good health. This chain uses TRBV28 with TRBJ1-4; perhaps TRBD1 as D (5 bases). What was sequenced was blood. The CDR3, as DNA: TGTGCCAGCAAGTGGGGGACAACTAATGAAAAACTGTTTTTT. Its protein product is CASKWGTTNEKLFF.